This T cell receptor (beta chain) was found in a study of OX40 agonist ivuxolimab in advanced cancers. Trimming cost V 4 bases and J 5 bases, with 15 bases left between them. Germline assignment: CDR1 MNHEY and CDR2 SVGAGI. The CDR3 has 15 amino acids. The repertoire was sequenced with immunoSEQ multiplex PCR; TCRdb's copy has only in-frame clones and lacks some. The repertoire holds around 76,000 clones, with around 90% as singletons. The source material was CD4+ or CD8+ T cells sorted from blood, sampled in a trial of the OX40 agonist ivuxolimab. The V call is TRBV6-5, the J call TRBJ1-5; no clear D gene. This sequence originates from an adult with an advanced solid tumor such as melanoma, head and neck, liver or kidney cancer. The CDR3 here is CASSSRFERYQPQHF. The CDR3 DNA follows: TGTGCCAGCAGTTCCCGGTTTGAGAGGTATCAGCCCCAGCATTTT.